Listed here are 3 T cell receptor beta chains from one sample, sequenced in a study of technical replicates of blood from a few donors. Clones were sequenced by immunoSEQ multiplex PCR, and TCRdb holds only the in-frame ones, with some missing. The data hold more than 90,000 clones, with 95% observed a single time. What was sequenced was T cells isolated from PBMCs. These receptors were collected from a human donor in good health.

About this clone itself: At one end, the junction sequence differs from germline, possibly due to a read error. J is TRBJ2-7 and V is TRBV2; the D gene is possibly TRBD2 (7 bases). The CDR3 runs to 11 residues. CDR1 and CDR2 from the germline V gene are SNHLY and FYNNEI. This CDR3 reads CASSEAGGGDF. The CDR3 DNA sequence: TGTGCCAGCAGTGAAGCCGGAGGGGGGGACTTC.

The chain uses TRBV5-1 and TRBJ2-1; tentative D call: TRBD2 (5 bases). CDR3 length: 15 amino acids. From germline, CDR1 is SGHRS and CDR2 YFSETQ. Between the trimmed V and J ends, which lost 4 bases and 6 bases, there was a span of 17 bases. Here the CDR3 reads CASSPGELGVNEQFF. The CDR3 DNA sequence: TGCGCCAGCAGCCCCGGGGAGTTAGGAGTCAATGAGCAGTTCTTC.

This chain connects TRBV5-1 to TRBJ2-7; D possibly corresponds to TRBD1 (7 bases). The CDR3 length is 18 residues. Trimming removed 2 bases from V and 2 bases from J, with 23 bases in between. Germline V gene lookup returns CDR1 SGHRS and CDR2 YFSETQ. The CDR3 loop reads CASSLKHGRGEDTYEQYF. For the CDR3, the DNA is TGCGCCAGCAGCTTAAAGCACGGCAGGGGGGAAGACACCTACGAGCAGTACTTC.